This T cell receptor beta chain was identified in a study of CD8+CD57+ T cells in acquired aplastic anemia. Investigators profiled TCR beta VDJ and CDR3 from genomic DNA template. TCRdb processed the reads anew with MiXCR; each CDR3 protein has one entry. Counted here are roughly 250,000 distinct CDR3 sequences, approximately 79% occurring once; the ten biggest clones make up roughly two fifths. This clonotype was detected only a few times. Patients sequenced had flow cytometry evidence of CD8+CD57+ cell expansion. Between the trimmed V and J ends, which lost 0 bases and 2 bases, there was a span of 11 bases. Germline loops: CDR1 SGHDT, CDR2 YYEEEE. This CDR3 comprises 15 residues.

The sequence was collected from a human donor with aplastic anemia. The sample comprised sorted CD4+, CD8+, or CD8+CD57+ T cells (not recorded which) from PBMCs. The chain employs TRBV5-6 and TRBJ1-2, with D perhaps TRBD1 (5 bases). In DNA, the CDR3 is TGTGCCAGCAGCTTGGGGGAGGCAGGGAACTATGGCTACACCTTC. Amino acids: CASSLGEAGNYGYTF.